Described below is a single TCR beta chain sequence and its context. One end of the junction is discordant with germline, which a read error may explain. This sample is drawn from a study of glioma-infiltrating T cells. From germline, CDR1 is MDHEN and CDR2 SYDVKM. The CDR3 has 15 residues. TCR alpha and beta CDR3 regions were amplified from RNA using iRepertoire nested multiplex PCR. For one-step reverse transcription and amplification, about 90-400 ng of tissue mRNA or PBMC total RNA was used. MiXCR was run by TCRdb on the multiplex PCR reads, yielding one entry per CDR3 protein. The table lists about 93,000 distinct CDR3 sequences, approximately 42% of them singletons.

Sequences were obtained from glioma tissue, nonneoplastic brain tissue, or PBMCs (not recorded which). The source is a human donor with low-grade glioma or glioblastoma, undergoing nonglioma brain surgery, or in good health (not recorded which). V is TRBV28 and J is TRBJ2-3; TRBD2 might be the D (6 bases). The CDR3 DNA reads as TGTACCAGCAGTTTGGGGGGTGCCCGCACAGATACGAAGTATTTT. Translated, it gives CTSSLGGARTDTKYF. The full variable domain, in which reference TRBV28 and TRBJ2-3 provide the parts outside the CDR3, is DVKVTQSSRYLVKRTGEKVFLECVQDMDHENMFWYRQDPGLGLRLIYFSYDVKMKEKGDIPEGYSVSREKKERFSLILESASTNQTSMYLCTSSLGGARTDTKYFGPGTRLTVL.